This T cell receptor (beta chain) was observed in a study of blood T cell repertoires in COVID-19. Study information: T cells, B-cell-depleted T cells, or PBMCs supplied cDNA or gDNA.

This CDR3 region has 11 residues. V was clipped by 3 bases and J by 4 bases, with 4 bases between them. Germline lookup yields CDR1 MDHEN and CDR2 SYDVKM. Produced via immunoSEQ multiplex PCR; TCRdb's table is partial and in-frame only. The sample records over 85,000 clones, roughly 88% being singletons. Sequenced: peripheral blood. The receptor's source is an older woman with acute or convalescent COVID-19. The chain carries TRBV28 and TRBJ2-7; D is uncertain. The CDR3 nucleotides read TGTGCCAGCAGTTTCGTTTACGAGCAGTACTTC. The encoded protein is CASSFVYEQYF. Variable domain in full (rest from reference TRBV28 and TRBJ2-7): DVKVTQSSRYLVKRTGEKVFLECVQDMDHENMFWYRQDPGLGLRLIYFSYDVKMKEKGDIPEGYSVSREKKERFSLILESASTNQTSMYLCASSFVYEQYFGPGTRLTVT.